The clone carrying this T cell receptor (beta chain) was found a few times. Investigators took around 10 milliliters of peripheral blood from every donor. The CDR3 contains 13 residues. Germline CDR1 DFQATT, CDR2 SNEGSKA (reference sequence). V shed 6 bases and J 7 bases; nucleotides not matched to a gene: 11. This specimen belongs to a study of blood T cells in healthy people across ages. Next came a second PCR, run for 7 to 11 cycles, which used a sample-barcoded 5' primer along with a J-beta primer mix. TCRdb processed the 5' RACE reads anew with MiXCR; each CDR3 protein has one entry. The top ten clones hold around 10% of a sample with roughly 1.6 million distinct CDR3 sequences, about 35% of them seen once.

Sequencing input: blood. This clonotype was sampled from a woman in her thirties in good health. V gene TRBV20-1 combines with J gene TRBJ2-7; TRBD2 agrees at 8 bases. CDR3 loop: CSARERERGEQYF. In nucleotides, the CDR3 is TGCAGTGCCCGCGAGCGGGAGAGGGGAGAGCAGTACTTC.